This entry lists 25 T cell receptor beta chains sequenced from one sample in a study of T cells in Graves' hyperthyroidism and ophthalmopathy. Amplification of TCR beta CDR3 regions was performed using RNA transcripts as template. During a first-round RT-PCR of the TCR CDR3, the HTBI primer set was used. TCRdb re-called the multiplex PCR reads with MiXCR, one entry per CDR3 protein. In the table there are a few hundred thousand distinct CDR3 sequences, around 15% of which are singletons. The sequencing input was blood. The receptors shown here come from a middle-aged woman with Graves' ophthalmopathy.

The chain links TRBV20-1 to TRBJ2-7; 7 bases are shared with TRBD2. This CDR3 spans 12 amino acids. The junction had 8 bases not matched to a gene; V was cut back by 0 bases and J by 12 bases. Germline CDR1 and CDR2: DFQATT and SNEGSKA (reference sequence). The CDR3 here is CSARDSRTRPYF. The CDR3 DNA is TGCAGTGCTAGAGATAGCCGGACTAGGCCGTACTTC.

The chain carries TRBV16 and TRBJ1-5, with D unclear. The CDR3 is made up of 15 amino acids. Germline loops: CDR1 KGHSY, CDR2 FQNENV. V lost 7 bases and J lost 1, with 14 bases in between. The CDR3 DNA sequence: TGTGCCAGCACGGGAAGGGTTGGGAGCAATCAGCCCCAGCATTTT. Translation: CASTGRVGSNQPQHF.

The V call is TRBV6-4, the J call TRBJ2-1; 10 nucleotides align to TRBD2. CDR3 length: 15 amino acids. V was clipped by 6 bases and J by 5 bases; unmatched bases: 7. Germline CDR1 reads MRHNA; CDR2 reads SNTAGT. CDR3 sequence: CASSHGLAENNEQFF. The DNA for the CDR3 is TGTGCCAGCAGCCATGGACTAGCGGAGAACAATGAGCAGTTCTTC.

This clonotype was detected ten times or more. The chain employs TRBV20-1 and TRBJ1-2; TRBD1 might be the D (5 bases). The CDR3 totals 13 residues. Germline V gives CDR1 DFQATT, CDR2 SNEGSKA (reference sequence). V was pared by 5 bases and J by 4 bases, with 14 bases between. The CDR3 sequence is CSAPTNGGYGYTF. Here the CDR3 DNA reads TGCAGTGCTCCTACAAACGGGGGCTATGGCTACACCTTC.

This clonotype showed up many times. This sequence joins TRBV5-1 and TRBJ1-4; 7 bases are a match to TRBD1. The CDR3 is made up of 18 amino acids. Unmatched junction bases numbered 13, after V lost 0 bases and J lost 5 bases. The germline gives CDR1 SGHRS, CDR2 YFSETQ. Here the CDR3 reads CASSLARDSTSLNEKLFF. DNA of the CDR3: TGCGCCAGCAGCTTGGCCCGGGACAGCACGAGTCTGAATGAAAAACTGTTTTTT. The whole variable domain, filled in from reference TRBV5-1 and TRBJ1-4, reads KAGVTQTPRYLIKTRGQQVTLSCSPISGHRSVSWYQQTPGQGLQFLFEYFSETQRNKGNFPGRFSGRQFSNSRSEMNVSTLELGDSALYLCASSLARDSTSLNEKLFFGSGTQLSVL.

A note on this clonotype: A read error may be the cause here, since a much bigger clone is one base away. The conserved phenylalanine or tryptophan normally closing the CDR3 is absent here, so this likely arose from a read error. J is TRBJ2-7 and V is TRBV29-1; D is perhaps TRBD2 (5 bases). V dropped 5 bases and J dropped 1 base, with 15 bases sitting between them. The CDR3 consists of 14 residues. Germline CDR1 and CDR2: SQVTM and ANQGSEA. CDR3 bases: TGCAGCGTTTCGGCTAGCCGGAATTCCTACGAGCAGTACCTC. Protein product: CSVSASRNSYEQYL.

This clonotype was counted ten times or more. The chain is built from TRBV28 and TRBJ2-7, with D perhaps given as TRBD1 or TRBD2 (5 bases each). CDR3 length: 12 amino acids. Trimming cost V 9 bases and J 5 bases, with 14 bases left between them. Looked up from germline, CDR1 is MDHEN and CDR2 is SYDVKM. This CDR3 reads CASWGPPNEQYF. CDR3 bases: TGTGCCAGTTGGGGACCCCCAAACGAGCAGTACTTC.

At least ten counts were recorded for this clonotype. The chain combines TRBV2 with TRBJ1-6, with a possible D match to TRBD1 (5 bases). CDR1 is SNHLY, CDR2 FYNNEI, per germline. V was trimmed by 6 bases and J by 2 bases, leaving 14 bases between them. This CDR3 has 16 amino acids. The CDR3 loop reads CASRRTGTTYNSPLHF. The CDR3 DNA reads TGTGCCAGCAGGAGGACCGGGACGACCTATAATTCACCCCTCCACTTT.

This chain uses TRBV6-1 with TRBJ2-2, with D tentatively TRBD1 or TRBD2 (5 bases each). V was clipped by 4 bases and J by 6 bases, with 12 bases between them. The germline gives CDR1 MNHNS, CDR2 SASEGT. The CDR3 is 14 residues long. Written as DNA, the CDR3 is TGTGCCAGCAGTGCAAGATGGGGGTCCGGGGAGCTGTTTTTT. It encodes CASSARWGSGELFF.

In its sample, this clonotype was seen a few times. This chain connects TRBV2 to TRBJ1-6, with D perhaps matching TRBD1 (5 bases). The germline CDR1 and CDR2 sequences are SNHLY and FYNNEI. Trimming stripped 6 bases from V and 5 bases from J, with 14 bases between. The CDR3 runs 15 residues. CDR3 sequence (DNA): TGTGCCAGCAGGAGTGAGGGGATGAATAATTCACCCCTCCACTTT. Protein: CASRSEGMNNSPLHF.

This clonotype has a count of ten or more. The chain is built from TRBV2 and TRBJ1-2; D may be TRBD1 (6 bases). V lost 4 bases and J lost 5, with 11 bases in between. From germline, CDR1 is SNHLY and CDR2 FYNNEI. This CDR3 spans 13 amino acids. The CDR3 is CASSVRGGYGYTF. CDR3 DNA: TGTGCCAGCAGTGTAAGGGGGGGGTATGGCTACACCTTC.

This clonotype was seen ten or more times. The chain couples TRBV11-3 to TRBJ2-1, with TRBD1 as a possible D gene (6 bases). Trimming removed 6 bases at V and 5 bases at J, with 14 bases between. CDR1 and CDR2 from the germline V gene are SGHNT and YENEEA. CDR3 size: 14 residues. The CDR3 nucleotides read TGTGCCAGCAGTTATGGACAGAACAACAATGAGCAGTTCTTC. Translation gives CASSYGQNNNEQFF.

This clonotype turned up a few times. DNA of the CDR3: TGTGCCAGTAGTCGGGACACGGACTACGAGCAGTACTTC. Protein: CASSRDTDYEQYF. The chain employs TRBV19 and TRBJ2-7; weak D call: TRBD1 (6 bases). From germline, CDR1 is LNHDA and CDR2 SQIVND (reference sequence). CDR3 size: 13 residues. Between the trimmed V and J ends, which lost 5 bases and 3 bases, there was a span of 11 bases.

This clonotype came up a few times. As DNA, the CDR3 is TGTGCCATCAGTGTCGACAGGAGAGATTCACCCCTCCACTTT. Translation: CAISVDRRDSPLHF. The V and J genes are TRBV10-3 and TRBJ1-6, with a possible D match to TRBD1 (6 bases). V was trimmed by 4 bases and J by 8 bases, leaving 12 bases between them. CDR1 ENHRY and CDR2 SYGVKD come from the germline V gene. CDR3 length equals 14 residues.

Worth noting for this clonotype: Since a much larger clone is just one base distant, this may be a read error. The rearrangement links TRBV6-2 or TRBV6-3 to TRBJ1-1; 7 bases align to TRBD1. V gave up 2 bases and J gave up 0 bases; unmatched junction bases: 9. CDR3 length equals 17 residues. Germline V lookup: CDR1 MNHEY, CDR2 SVGEGT. Here the CDR3 DNA reads TGTGCCAGCAGTTACCACAGGGACAGCGGACTGAACACTGAAGCTTTCTTT. It yields the protein CASSYHRDSGLNTEAFF.

This chain uses TRBV20-1 with TRBJ1-5; D gene ambiguous. CDR1 and CDR2 (germline): DFQATT, SNEGSKA (reference sequence). V dropped 0 bases and J dropped 3 bases, with 6 bases sitting between them. CDR3 size: 13 residues. CDR3 sequence: CSARDSNNQPQHF. Written as DNA, the CDR3 is TGCAGTGCTAGAGACAGTAACAATCAGCCCCAGCATTTT.

This clonotype was counted ten times or more. This chain uses TRBV20-1 with TRBJ2-7, with D uncertain. Germline CDR1 is DFQATT and CDR2 is SNEGSKA (reference sequence). The CDR3 is 14 amino acids. V lost 0 bases, J lost 2 bases, and 11 bases lay in between. The CDR3 nucleotides are TGCAGTGCTAGAGATGGTGCCGGAACCTACGAGCAGTACTTC. It is translated as CSARDGAGTYEQYF.

The chain couples TRBV6-5 to TRBJ2-1, with 7 bases fitting TRBD2. The V and J ends lost 2 bases and 2 bases, in that order; junction bases with no gene match: 9. This CDR3 region has 17 residues. Germline values: CDR1 MNHEY, CDR2 SVGAGI. The CDR3 region is CASSYGGGGFPYNEQFF. The DNA for the CDR3 is TGTGCCAGCAGTTACGGTGGGGGAGGGTTCCCCTACAATGAGCAGTTCTTC.

This chain connects TRBV19 to TRBJ2-1; TRBD2 matches 8 bases. The V and J ends lost 0 bases and 8 bases, in that order; junction bases with no gene match: 6. Germline lookup yields CDR1 LNHDA and CDR2 SQIVND (reference sequence). This CDR3 region has 15 residues. The CDR3 DNA follows: TGTGCCAGTAGTATAGATAGCGGGGACGCATATGAGCAGTTCTTC. Translation: CASSIDSGDAYEQFF.

V is TRBV6-1 and J is TRBJ1-5; D may be TRBD1 (6 bases). Germline lookup yields CDR1 MNHNS and CDR2 SASEGT. V was cut by 7 bases and J by 3 bases, with 19 bases left in between. This CDR3 has 16 residues. The CDR3 loop is CASNRDRGGVNQPQHF. In DNA form, the CDR3 reads TGTGCCAGCAACAGGGACCGCGGAGGAGTCAATCAGCCCCAGCATTTT.

J is TRBJ2-3 and V is TRBV6-1; D is ambiguous. The CDR3 has 12 amino acids. V was shortened by 6 bases and J by 9 bases, with 13 bases between the two germline ends. CDR1 MNHNS and CDR2 SASEGT come from the germline V gene. The CDR3 DNA reads TGTGCCAGCAGCCCCGAATACTGGACGCAGTATTTT. It codes for CASSPEYWTQYF.

There are many counts of this clonotype. V usage is TRBV12-3 or TRBV12-4 and J usage is TRBJ2-1; the D gene is possibly TRBD2 (5 bases). V lost 4 bases and J 0 bases, leaving 19 bases between the germline ends. CDR3 length: 18 residues. The CDR3, as DNA: TGTGCCAGCAGTTCCGTTTTCGGCGGGCGAAGCTCCTACAATGAGCAGTTCTTC. This codes for CASSSVFGGRSSYNEQFF.

The gene calls are TRBV7-6 and TRBJ2-6; either TRBD1 or TRBD2 may supply D (5 bases each). The length of the CDR3 is 18 residues. Trimming removed 5 bases from V and 2 bases from J, with 19 bases in between. Germline V gene lookup returns CDR1 SGHVS and CDR2 FNYEAQ. The CDR3 is CASSLRGALAAGANVLTF. CDR3 DNA sequence: TGTGCCAGCAGCCTTAGAGGGGCGCTAGCCGCTGGGGCCAACGTCCTGACTTTC.

This clonotype came up a few times. The J gene is TRBJ2-3, the V gene TRBV29-1, with a possible D match to TRBD1 (5 bases). Germline V gives CDR1 SQVTM, CDR2 ANQGSEA. V lost 4 bases and J 2 bases, leaving 13 bases between the germline ends. The CDR3 extends over 14 amino acids. CDR3 sequence reads: CSVVGAKPTDTQYF. CDR3 bases: TGCAGCGTTGTAGGGGCTAAGCCCACAGATACGCAGTATTTT.

This clonotype was seen repeatedly, ten times or more. The rearrangement uses TRBV18 and TRBJ1-1; 7 nucleotides align to TRBD1. With V trimmed by 6 bases and J by 3 bases, 7 bases remained unmatched. The CDR3 runs to 14 residues. Germline lookup yields CDR1 KGHSH and CDR2 LQKENI. CDR3 sequence (DNA): TGTGCCAGCTCCCAGCGGACAGGATACACTGAAGCTTTCTTT. The encoded protein is CASSQRTGYTEAFF.